This T cell receptor beta chain is drawn from a study of molecular identifiers for immune sequencing clone quantification. The CDR3 sequence is 12 residues long. Germline loops: CDR1 SQVTM, CDR2 ANQGSEA. Sorting selected naive CD8 T cells with a CD8+CD4-CCR7+CD45RA+ phenotype. Previously reported methods and listed TCR primers produced the bulk TCR libraries. TCRdb analysed the PCR reads with MiXCR anew, one entry per CDR3 protein. The data contain hundreds of thousands of distinct CDR3 sequences, about 25% of them singletons. Study conclusions and caveats: Over 99% of effector molecules, but under 1% in naive cells, were held by clones with more than 20 RNA copies.

This clonotype has more than one count but fewer than ten. The antigen is unknown. The junction departs from the called germline gene at one end, perhaps through a read error. This sequence originates from a human donor in good health. Some libraries in this study had Jurkat cell RNA spiked in. Source material: naive CD8+ T cells from blood, with Jurkat cell RNA spiked in. Subset meaning: FACS-sorted CD8+CD4-CCR7+CD45RA+ naive T cells. The chain recombines TRBV29-1 with TRBJ2-2; a possible D gene is TRBD2 (5 bases). The CDR3 nucleotides are TGCAGCGTTCGTTCGAACACCGGGGAGCTGGTTTTT. It specifies CSVRSNTGELVF.